This entry describes one T cell receptor (beta chain). All donors were Caucasian adults living in Nashville, Tennessee. Germline CDR1 and CDR2: MNHEY and SMNVEV (reference sequence). The CDR3 has 15 residues. The V segment lost 3 bases and the J segment 0 bases; nucleotides outside the gene matches: 2. The data belong to a study of shared clonotypes between healthy human individuals. Sequenced by immunoSEQ multiplex PCR; TCRdb stores in-frame clones only, minus some. The table records about 1 million clones, 65% to 75% of them present only once. The sequencing input was memory CD4+ T cells sorted from blood. Subset specified: CD45RA-negative fraction. V usage is TRBV27 and J usage is TRBJ1-1, with 9 bases identical to TRBD1. This receptor was obtained from a man aged 18 to 35 in good health. The CDR3 DNA sequence: TGTGCCAGCAGTTTGACAGGGGGAGTGAACACTGAAGCTTTCTTT. It specifies CASSLTGGVNTEAFF.